Included here is one T cell receptor beta chain sequence, with context. This record belongs to a study of cytomegalovirus exposure and HLA in healthy donors. This CDR3 spans 13 amino acids. Germline V gene lookup returns CDR1 SGHRS and CDR2 YFSETQ. The V and J ends lost 4 bases and 4 bases respectively, with 10 bases between them. The PCR used 60 Vbeta and 13 Jbeta primers. TCRdb's copy holds only in-frame clones and misses some; the assay was immunoSEQ multiplex PCR. The data contain around 150,000 clones, about 78% of them singletons. This sequence was found in a man in his forties or fifties in good health and CMV-seropositive. The sample was PBMCs. This chain links TRBV5-1 with TRBJ2-3, with D possibly matching TRBD1 (6 bases). CDR3 amino acids: CASSGGGPDTQYF. Written as DNA, the CDR3 is TGCGCCAGCAGCGGTGGGGGCCCAGATACGCAGTATTTT.